This T cell receptor beta chain appears in the sequencing data of a study of vaccination effects on CD4 cells after COVID-19. Trimming stripped 0 bases from V and 1 base from J, with 7 bases between. The CDR3 length is 14 residues. Germline CDR1 SGHRS, CDR2 YFSETQ. The assay was immunoSEQ multiplex PCR, and TCRdb's table has in-frame clones only and misses some. The sample carries approximately 40,000 clones, roughly two thirds recorded once. Sequencing in the ViraFEST assay came after antigen-specific CD4+ T cells had been expanded with viral peptide pools, which were used to stimulate PBMC. Subsequent to a culture period of about nine days, CD4+ T cells were isolated. Recipients of the vaccine had no prior SARS-CoV-2 infection and negative nucleocapsid antibodies. With regard to this clone: The antigen is unknown.

The input for sequencing was CD4+ T cells from PBMCs cultured with SARS-CoV-2 spike peptides, taken before COVID-19 vaccination. The rearrangement joins TRBV5-1 to TRBJ2-5; possibly TRBD1 or TRBD2 for D (6 bases each). This receptor was obtained from a human donor who received a COVID-19 vaccine. The CDR3 region is CASSLEGGQETQYF. The CDR3 region has the DNA TGCGCCAGCAGCTTGGAGGGGGGCCAAGAGACCCAGTACTTC.